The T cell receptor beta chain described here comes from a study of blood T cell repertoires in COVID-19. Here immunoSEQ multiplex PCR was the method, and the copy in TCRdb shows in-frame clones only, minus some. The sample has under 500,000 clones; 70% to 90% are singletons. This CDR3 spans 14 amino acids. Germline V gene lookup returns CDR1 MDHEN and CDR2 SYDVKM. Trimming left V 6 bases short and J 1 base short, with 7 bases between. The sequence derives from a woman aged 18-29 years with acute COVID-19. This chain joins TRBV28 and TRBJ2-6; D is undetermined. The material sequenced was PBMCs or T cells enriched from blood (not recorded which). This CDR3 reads CASRHSSGANVLTF. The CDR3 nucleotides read TGTGCCAGCAGGCATAGTTCTGGGGCCAACGTCCTGACTTTC.